Listed below are T cell receptor beta chains from one sample, sequenced in a study of monozygotic twins with inflammatory bowel disease. From the 5' RACE reads, TCRdb lists one entry per CDR3 protein and no DNA. The sample includes around 200,000 distinct CDR3 sequences. Sample: blood. These receptors originate from a human donor with ulcerative colitis or Crohn's disease, or a healthy co-twin of an affected twin (not recorded which). Both conserved end residues are part of each CDR3.

TRBJ2-1 | TRBV11-2 | CASSFGTGSYNEQFF
TRBJ2-2 | TRBV10-3 | CAISDYSNSNTGELFF
TRBJ1-2 | TRBV20-1 | CSAETSNYGYTF
TRBJ2-7 | TRBV20-1 | CSASSPQGGLQNYEQYF
TRBJ2-7 | TRBV7-2 | CASSLARSSYEQYF
TRBJ2-7 | TRBV7-2 | CATNPGQGRYEQYF
TRBJ2-1 | TRBV11-2 | CASSPFPSGYNEQFF
TRBJ2-5 | TRBV20-1 | CSARDPAQGTLETQYF
TRBJ2-5 | TRBV7-8 | CASAVQGAGETQYF
TRBJ1-2 | TRBV7-2 | CASSLVPGYGYTF
TRBJ2-2 | TRBV5-1 | CASSSPGQAANTGELFF
TRBJ2-1 | TRBV5-1 | CASSLDGTNYNEQFF
TRBJ2-3 | TRBV20-1 | CSAITSGVSSTDTQYF
TRBJ1-1 | TRBV14 | CASSPDSRRGTEAFF
TRBJ2-2 | TRBV20-1 | CSARPPAGRPGELFF
TRBJ2-7 | TRBV18 | CASSPAFLSSYEQYF
TRBJ2-1 | TRBV7-9 | CASSAGSEQFF
TRBJ1-5 | TRBV20-1 | CSARGEQGGRVQPQHF
TRBJ2-1 | TRBV7-3 | CASSVDGGFNEQFF
TRBJ2-1 | TRBV3-1 | CASSQLLEDSDNEQFF
TRBJ1-1 | TRBV6-1 | CAGGPLRTEAFF
TRBJ2-2 | TRBV6-1 | CASSFGGPAAGELFF
TRBJ1-2 | TRBV20-1 | CSARPGTGGYTF
TRBJ2-3 | TRBV18 | CASSPEMDTQYF
TRBJ2-7 | TRBV5-1 | CASSHIDSWEQYF
TRBJ2-1 | TRBV7-2 | CASSLNRPQHNEQFF
TRBJ2-5 | TRBV3-1 | CASSQRGGETQYF
TRBJ1-5 | TRBV20-1 | CSAYSDRGNQPQHF
TRBJ1-5 | TRBV7-9 | CASSRSGYDQPQHF
TRBJ2-7 | TRBV5-1 | CASSTDSAYSYEQYF
TRBJ2-4 | TRBV5-4 | CASSFGERSDIQYF
TRBJ1-1 | TRBV12-3/TRBV12-4 | CASSAQGIPEAFF
TRBJ1-3 | TRBV7-6 | CASSLETAGNTIYF
TRBJ2-3 | TRBV7-9 | CASSPRTARSPDTQYF
TRBJ2-2 | TRBV7-2 | CASSPQPQNTGELFF
TRBJ1-4 | TRBV2 | CASSEPAGWDEKLFF
TRBJ2-2 | TRBV12-3/TRBV12-4 | CASSSPGTKPDTGELFF
TRBJ2-2 | TRBV2 | CASSWTGTTVNTGELFF
TRBJ1-5 | TRBV10-3 | CAIGSNQPQHF
TRBJ1-4 | TRBV7-2 | CASSPTNEKLFF
TRBJ1-1 | TRBV12-3/TRBV12-4 | CASSPRTGRGNTEAFF